The 25 T cell receptor beta chains in this list originate from one sample, sequenced in a study of T cell responses to AZD1222 COVID-19 vaccine. Profiling relied on immunoSEQ multiplex PCR, and the TCRdb table lists in-frame clones only, not all of them. The sample yields about 120,000 clones, roughly nine tenths seen once. Sequences were derived from peripheral blood, sampled on day 0 of AZD1222 vaccination. All receptors come from an adult in good health.

The J gene is TRBJ1-2, the V gene TRBV2; D is uncertain. V lost 4 bases and J lost 4, with 13 bases in between. The CDR3 has 14 residues. Per germline, CDR1 SNHLY and CDR2 FYNNEI. The CDR3 sequence: CASSATAVGYGYTF. CDR3 DNA: TGTGCCAGCAGTGCTACAGCTGTGGGCTATGGCTACACCTTC. The full variable domain, rest sourced from reference TRBV2 and TRBJ1-2, is EPEVTQTPSHQVTQMGQEVILRCVPISNHLYFYWYRQILGQKVEFLVSFYNNEISEKSEIFDDQFSVERPDGSNFTLKIRSTKLEDSAMYFCASSATAVGYGYTFGSGTRLTVV.

The rearrangement uses TRBV6-5 and TRBJ1-1, with 8 positions matching TRBD1. Germline CDR1 reads MNHEY; CDR2 reads SVGAGI. The CDR3 is 16 residues long. Trimming cost V 2 bases and J 1 base; bases outside gene matches: 6. The DNA of the CDR3 is TGTGCCAGCAGTTACCGCGGACAGGGTTCGAACACTGAAGCTTTCTTT. This encodes CASSYRGQGSNTEAFF.

The chain is built from TRBV9 and TRBJ2-1; 16 bases match TRBD2. The V gene end was trimmed by 4 bases and the J gene end by 7 bases; junction bases not matched to a gene: 5. CDR3 size: 16 residues. Germline CDR1 SGDLS, CDR2 YYNGEE. CDR3 loop: CASSPSGLAGGNEQFF. CDR3 DNA sequence: TGTGCCAGCAGCCCTTCGGGACTAGCGGGAGGGAATGAGCAGTTCTTC.

Concerning this clone itself: Other DNA sequences in the sample encode the same CDR3. The chain has TRBV30 and TRBJ1-5; D unclear. V was clipped by 1 base and J by 0 bases, with 4 bases between them. The CDR3 sequence is 13 residues long. Germline V CDR1 and CDR2: GTSNPN, SVGIG (reference sequence). The DNA of the CDR3 is TGTGCCTGGAGTGCAGGTAGCAATCAGCCCCAGCATTTT. It specifies CAWSAGSNQPQHF.

The chain uses TRBV6-5 and TRBJ1-5; no clear D gene. This CDR3 spans 15 amino acids. Germline V lookup: CDR1 MNHEY, CDR2 SVGAGI. V shed 11 bases and J shed 2 bases, with 19 bases lying between them. The CDR3 is CALGTKGFGNQPQHF. Here the CDR3 DNA reads TGTGCCCTGGGTACGAAAGGTTTCGGCAATCAGCCCCAGCATTTT.

V is TRBV25-1 and J is TRBJ2-3; TRBD1 matches at 8 bases. The V segment lost 1 base and the J segment 0 bases; nucleotides outside the gene matches: 6. Germline V gene lookup returns CDR1 MGHDK and CDR2 SYGVNS. The CDR3 has 17 residues. The CDR3, as DNA: TGTGCCAGCAGTGAATGGAGAGGGACAGGTAGCACAGATACGCAGTATTTT. Protein: CASSEWRGTGSTDTQYF.

The chain combines TRBV18 with TRBJ2-7; D gene uncertain. CDR3 length: 13 residues. CDR1 KGHSH and CDR2 LQKENI come from the germline V gene. V was trimmed by 6 bases and J by 6 bases, leaving 15 bases between them. The DNA for the CDR3 is TGTGCCAGCTCCCTGGACCCCCGCAGCGAGCAGTACTTC. Its protein is CASSLDPRSEQYF.

The chain couples TRBV28 to TRBJ1-2; D is unresolved. The CDR3 has 12 residues. Deletions cut 1 base from V and 8 bases from J, with 8 bases between. Germline V gene data show CDR1 as MDHEN and CDR2 as SYDVKM. The CDR3 region is CASSLFAGGYTF. CDR3 sequence (DNA): TGTGCCAGCAGTTTATTTGCTGGGGGCTACACCTTC.

This chain links TRBV6-5 with TRBJ2-7, with 8 bases aligning to TRBD1. Germline V gene sequence: CDR1 MNHEY, CDR2 SVGAGI. Germline trimming cut 8 bases from V and 6 bases from J; bases unmatched to any gene: 6. The CDR3 totals 12 residues. The CDR3 DNA is TGTGCCAGCGGCAGGGGGCAAGTCGAGCAGTACTTC. This sequence encodes CASGRGQVEQYF.

The chain links TRBV28 to TRBJ2-7; TRBD1 agrees at 7 bases. This CDR3 region has 14 residues. Germline lookup yields CDR1 MDHEN and CDR2 SYDVKM. Unmatched junction bases numbered 9, after V lost 7 bases and J lost 3 bases. The CDR3 is CASTRQGSSYEQYF. CDR3 bases: TGTGCCAGCACTCGACAGGGCTCGAGCTACGAGCAGTACTTC.

This chain joins TRBV28 and TRBJ2-3; 7 nucleotides match TRBD2. This CDR3 has 14 amino acids. V was pared by 5 bases and J by 2 bases, with 4 bases of the junction left unmatched. Germline V CDR1 and CDR2: MDHEN, SYDVKM. The CDR3 loop is CASSPRLATDTQYF. CDR3 DNA sequence: TGTGCCAGCAGTCCCCGACTAGCCACAGATACGCAGTATTTT.

To note about this clone: In the same sample, other DNA sequences code for this CDR3. This chain connects TRBV5-1 to TRBJ1-5; D remains unclear. This CDR3 comprises 15 residues. V was shortened by 0 bases and J by 0 bases, with 7 bases between the two germline ends. Germline assignment: CDR1 SGHRS and CDR2 YFSETQ. The CDR3 spells CASSLEGRSNQPQHF. Here the CDR3 DNA reads TGCGCCAGCAGCTTGGAAGGCCGTAGCAATCAGCCCCAGCATTTT.

The chain employs TRBV30 and TRBJ2-2; D uncertain. Germline V gene lookup returns CDR1 GTSNPN and CDR2 SVGIG (reference sequence). Trimming stripped 4 bases from V and 3 bases from J, with 9 bases between. This CDR3 has 13 residues. The CDR3 DNA reads TGTGCCTGGAATCAGAGATACACCGGGGAGCTGTTTTTT. Protein sequence: CAWNQRYTGELFF.

The gene calls are TRBV2 and TRBJ2-5; the D gene is possibly TRBD2 (6 bases). V dropped 7 bases and J dropped 5 bases, with 14 bases sitting between them. The CDR3 extends over 13 amino acids. Germline V gene data show CDR1 as SNHLY and CDR2 as FYNNEI. CDR3 nucleotides: TGTGCCAGCACCCCTCCGGGGGAGGAGACCCAGTACTTC. This translates into CASTPPGEETQYF.

The rearrangement joins TRBV6-6 to TRBJ2-5, with D hard to call. Germline V gene data show CDR1 as MNHNY and CDR2 as SVGAGI (reference sequence). Trimming took off 0 bases at V and 7 bases at J, with 15 bases between the two ends. This CDR3 region has 15 residues. As DNA, the CDR3 is TGTGCCAGCAGTTACTCGATGGCTACCTCCGGGACCCAGTACTTC. Translation: CASSYSMATSGTQYF.

This clone has just one count. The V gene is TRBV5-4, the J gene TRBJ1-1; 9 bases agree with TRBD1. V lost 4 bases, J lost 2 bases, and 12 bases stayed unmatched. The germline V gene has CDR1 SGHNT and CDR2 YYREEE (reference sequence). This CDR3 has 17 amino acids. The CDR3 nucleotides read TGTGCCAGCAGCCCGATAGCCGGGACAGGGAGCAACACTGAAGCTTTCTTT. Amino acid sequence: CASSPIAGTGSNTEAFF.

This chain connects TRBV5-4 to TRBJ2-2, with D perhaps matching TRBD1 (6 bases). CDR1 and CDR2 from the germline V gene are SGHNT and YYREEE (reference sequence). This CDR3 has 15 amino acids. Between the trimmed V and J ends, which lost 1 base and 0 bases, there was a span of 7 bases. The CDR3 region is CASSLRTANTGELFF. The CDR3 DNA is TGTGCCAGCAGCTTGAGGACAGCGAACACCGGGGAGCTGTTTTTT.

This sequence joins TRBV5-4 and TRBJ2-1; D is perhaps TRBD2 (6 bases). CDR1 SGHNT and CDR2 YYREEE come from the germline V gene (reference sequence). Trimming removed 1 base at V and 12 bases at J, with 14 bases between. CDR3 length: 13 amino acids. The CDR3 region has the DNA TGTGCCAGCAGCTTGTTCGGGAGTAGTGGGCAGTTCTTC. It yields the protein CASSLFGSSGQFF.

This clone was observed a handful of times. The CDR3 nucleotides are TGTGCCACCAGTGACGCGGGAGCTAACTATGGCTACACCTTC. It translates to CATSDAGANYGYTF. This chain connects TRBV24-1 to TRBJ1-2; no clear D. The CDR3 has 14 residues. Germline CDR1 and CDR2: KGHDR and SFDVKD. The V end was cut by 4 bases, the J end by 0 bases, with 8 bases between.

This clone was found a few times. This sequence joins TRBV30 and TRBJ2-7; possible D gene TRBD2, 6 bases. The V gene lost 5 bases and the J gene lost 0 bases, with 14 bases spanning the gap. The germline V gene has CDR1 GTSNPN and CDR2 SVGIG (reference sequence). The CDR3 runs to 14 residues. CDR3 DNA sequence: TGTGCCTGGGGTAGAGGGACTGGCTCCTACGAGCAGTACTTC. It yields the protein CAWGRGTGSYEQYF.

This clone has more than one count but fewer than ten. The genes are TRBV18 and TRBJ1-3, with a possible D match to TRBD1 (5 bases). The germline V gene has CDR1 KGHSH and CDR2 LQKENI. Trimming left V 3 bases short and J 0 bases short, with 15 bases between. The CDR3 contains 17 residues. The CDR3 protein is CASSPSLGTLSGNTIYF. CDR3 in DNA: TGTGCCAGCTCACCTTCCTTAGGGACGCTCTCTGGAAACACCATATATTTT.

This chain links TRBV7-9 with TRBJ1-2; a possible D gene is TRBD1 (5 bases). The CDR3 is 12 residues long. Germline loops: CDR1 SEHNR, CDR2 FQNEAQ (reference sequence). The V gene lost 4 bases and the J gene lost 7 bases, with 10 bases spanning the gap. Here the CDR3 reads CASSSADIGYTF. Here the CDR3 DNA reads TGTGCCAGCAGCTCCGCGGACATTGGCTACACCTTC.

V and J are TRBV5-4 and TRBJ2-3; D unclear. V gave up 4 bases and J gave up 6 bases, with 9 bases separating them. The CDR3 totals 12 residues. Germline CDR1 SGHNT, CDR2 YYREEE (reference sequence). CDR3 coding DNA: TGTGCCAGCAGCCCACCTGGGGATACGCAGTATTTT. Its protein is CASSPPGDTQYF.

This chain links TRBV24-1 with TRBJ2-3; tentatively, D is TRBD2 (7 bases). Trimming cost V 5 bases and J 4 bases, with 21 bases left between them. This CDR3 contains 17 residues. Germline V lookup: CDR1 KGHDR, CDR2 SFDVKD. As DNA, the CDR3 is TGTGCCACCAGTGGAAGGACTAGGGGGGCTAGGGCAGATACGCAGTATTTT. Amino acids: CATSGRTRGARADTQYF.

The genes are TRBV10-1 and TRBJ1-1, with no clear D. V shed 6 bases and J shed 0 bases, with 23 bases lying between them. The CDR3 has 18 residues. Germline values: CDR1 WNHNN, CDR2 SYGVQD (reference sequence). CDR3 DNA: TGCGCCAGCAGGTCCATTAGTTGGACGGATAAAATGAACACTGAAGCTTTCTTT. Protein product: CASRSISWTDKMNTEAFF.